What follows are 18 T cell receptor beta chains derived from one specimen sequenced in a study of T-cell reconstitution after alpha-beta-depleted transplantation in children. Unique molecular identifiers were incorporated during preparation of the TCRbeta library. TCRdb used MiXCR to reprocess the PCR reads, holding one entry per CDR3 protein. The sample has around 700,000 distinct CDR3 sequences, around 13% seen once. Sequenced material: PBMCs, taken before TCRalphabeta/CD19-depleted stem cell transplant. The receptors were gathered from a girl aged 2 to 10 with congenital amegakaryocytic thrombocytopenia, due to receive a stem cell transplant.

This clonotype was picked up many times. CDR3 DNA sequence: TGTGCCAGCAGCTTTTCTGGGTATAGCTCCTACAATGAGCAGTTCTTC. It yields the protein CASSFSGYSSYNEQFF. V usage is TRBV5-5 and J usage is TRBJ2-1, with D uncertain. V dropped 2 bases and J dropped 0 bases, with 12 bases sitting between them. The CDR3 contains 16 residues. Germline V CDR1 and CDR2: SGHKS, YYEKEE (reference sequence).

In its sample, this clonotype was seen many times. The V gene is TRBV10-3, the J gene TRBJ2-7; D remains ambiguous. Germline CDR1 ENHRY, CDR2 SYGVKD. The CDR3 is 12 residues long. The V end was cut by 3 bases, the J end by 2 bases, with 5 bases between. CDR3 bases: TGTGCCATCAGTGAACAGACCTACGAGCAGTACTTC. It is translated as CAISEQTYEQYF.

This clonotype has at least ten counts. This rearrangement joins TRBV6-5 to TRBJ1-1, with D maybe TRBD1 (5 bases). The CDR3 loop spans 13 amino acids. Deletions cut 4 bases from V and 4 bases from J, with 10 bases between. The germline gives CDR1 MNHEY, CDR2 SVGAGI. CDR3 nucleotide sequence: TGTGCCAGCAGTTCCCAGGGTGTCACTGAAGCTTTCTTT. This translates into CASSSQGVTEAFF.

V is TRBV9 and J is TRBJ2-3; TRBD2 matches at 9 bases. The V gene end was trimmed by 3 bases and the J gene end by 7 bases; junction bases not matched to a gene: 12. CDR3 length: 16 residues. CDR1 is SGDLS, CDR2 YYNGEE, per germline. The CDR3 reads CASSERLAEKGNTQYF. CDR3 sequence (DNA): TGTGCCAGCAGCGAACGACTAGCGGAGAAGGGGAATACGCAGTATTTT.

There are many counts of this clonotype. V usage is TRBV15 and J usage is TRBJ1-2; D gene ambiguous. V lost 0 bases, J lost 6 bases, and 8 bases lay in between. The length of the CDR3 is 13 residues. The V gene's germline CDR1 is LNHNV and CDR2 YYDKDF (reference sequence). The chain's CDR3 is CATSRENRNGYTF. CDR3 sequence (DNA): TGTGCCACCAGCAGAGAGAACAGAAATGGCTACACCTTC.

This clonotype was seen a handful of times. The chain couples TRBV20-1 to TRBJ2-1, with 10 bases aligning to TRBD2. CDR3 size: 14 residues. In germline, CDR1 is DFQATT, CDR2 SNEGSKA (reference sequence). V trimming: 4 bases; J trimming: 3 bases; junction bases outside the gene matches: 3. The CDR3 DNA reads TGCAGTGCTATATGGACTAGCGGCTACAATGAGCAGTTCTTC. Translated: CSAIWTSGYNEQFF.

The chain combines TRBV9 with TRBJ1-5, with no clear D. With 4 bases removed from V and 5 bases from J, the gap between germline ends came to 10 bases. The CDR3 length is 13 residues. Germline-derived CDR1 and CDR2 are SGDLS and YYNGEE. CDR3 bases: TGTGCCAGCAGCAAAACTGATTATCAGCCCCAGCATTTT. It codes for CASSKTDYQPQHF. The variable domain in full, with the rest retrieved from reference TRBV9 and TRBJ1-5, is DSGVTQTPKHLITATGQRVTLRCSPRSGDLSVYWYQQSLDQGLQFLIQYYNGEERAKGNILERFSAQQFPDLHSELNLSSLELGDSALYFCASSKTDYQPQHFGDGTRLSIL.

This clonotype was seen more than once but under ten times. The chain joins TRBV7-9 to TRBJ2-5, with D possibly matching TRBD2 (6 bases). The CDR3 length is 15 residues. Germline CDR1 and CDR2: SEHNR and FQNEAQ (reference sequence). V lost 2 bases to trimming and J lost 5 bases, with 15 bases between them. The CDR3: CASSLTRGPLETQYF. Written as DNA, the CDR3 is TGTGCCAGCAGCTTAACGCGGGGACCTCTTGAGACCCAGTACTTC.

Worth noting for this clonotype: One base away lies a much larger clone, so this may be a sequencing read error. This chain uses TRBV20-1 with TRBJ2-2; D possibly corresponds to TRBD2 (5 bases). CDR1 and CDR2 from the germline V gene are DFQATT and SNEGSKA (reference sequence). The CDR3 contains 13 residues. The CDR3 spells CSARRVNIGELFF. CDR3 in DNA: TGCAGTGCTAGGCGGGTGAACATCGGGGAGCTGTTTTTT.

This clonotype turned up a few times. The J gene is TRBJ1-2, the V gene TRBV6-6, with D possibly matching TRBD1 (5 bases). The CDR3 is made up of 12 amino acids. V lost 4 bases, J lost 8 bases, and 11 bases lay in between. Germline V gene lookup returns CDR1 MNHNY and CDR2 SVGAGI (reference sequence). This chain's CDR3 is CASSLNRQGYTF. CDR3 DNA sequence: TGTGCCAGCAGTTTGAACAGGCAGGGCTACACCTTC.

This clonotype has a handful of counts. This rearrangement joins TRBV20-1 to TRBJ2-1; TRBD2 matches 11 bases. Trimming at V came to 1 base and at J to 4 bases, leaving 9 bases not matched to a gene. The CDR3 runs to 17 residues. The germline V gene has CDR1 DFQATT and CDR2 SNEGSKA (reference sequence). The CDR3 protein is CSARGTSGLGGYNEQFF. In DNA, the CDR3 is TGCAGTGCTAGAGGGACTAGCGGGCTTGGGGGATACAATGAGCAGTTCTTC.

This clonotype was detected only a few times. The CDR3 is CASSLRLAGGTYNEQFF. Here the CDR3 DNA reads TGCGCCAGCAGCTTGAGACTAGCGGGGGGAACTTACAATGAGCAGTTCTTC. This chain links TRBV5-1 with TRBJ2-1; 13 positions agree with TRBD2. With V trimmed by 1 base and J by 4 bases, 5 bases remained unmatched. CDR3 length equals 17 residues. Germline V gene sequence: CDR1 SGHRS, CDR2 YFSETQ.

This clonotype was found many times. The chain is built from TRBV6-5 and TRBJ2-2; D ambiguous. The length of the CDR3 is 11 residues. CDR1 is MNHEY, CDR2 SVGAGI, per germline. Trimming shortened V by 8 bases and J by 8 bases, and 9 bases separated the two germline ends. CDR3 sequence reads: CASALVGELFF. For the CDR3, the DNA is TGTGCCAGCGCTCTGGTTGGGGAGCTGTTTTTT.

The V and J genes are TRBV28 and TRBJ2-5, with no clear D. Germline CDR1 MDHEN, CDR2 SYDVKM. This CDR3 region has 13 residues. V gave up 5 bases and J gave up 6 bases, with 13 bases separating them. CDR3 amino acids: CASSPGRVKTQYF. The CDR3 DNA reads TGTGCCAGCAGTCCTGGACGGGTCAAGACCCAGTACTTC.

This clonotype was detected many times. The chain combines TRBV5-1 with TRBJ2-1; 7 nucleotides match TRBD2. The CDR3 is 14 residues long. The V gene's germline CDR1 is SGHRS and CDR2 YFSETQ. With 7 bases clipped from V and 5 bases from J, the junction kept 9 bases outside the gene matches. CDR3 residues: CASGQREVNNEQFF. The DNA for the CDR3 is TGCGCCAGCGGGCAGCGGGAAGTTAACAATGAGCAGTTCTTC.

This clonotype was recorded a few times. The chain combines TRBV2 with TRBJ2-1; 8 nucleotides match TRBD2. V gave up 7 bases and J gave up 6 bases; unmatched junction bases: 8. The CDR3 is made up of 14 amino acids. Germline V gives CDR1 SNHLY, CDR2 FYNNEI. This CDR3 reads CASTPGGPFNEQFF. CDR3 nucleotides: TGTGCCAGCACCCCGGGAGGGCCTTTCAATGAGCAGTTCTTC.

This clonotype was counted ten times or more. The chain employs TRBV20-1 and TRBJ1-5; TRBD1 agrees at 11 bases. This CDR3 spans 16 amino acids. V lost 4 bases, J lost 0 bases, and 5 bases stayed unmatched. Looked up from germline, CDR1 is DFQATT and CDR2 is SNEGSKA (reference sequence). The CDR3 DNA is TGCAGTGCTACGGACAGGGGGCGCGATAGCAATCAGCCCCAGCATTTT. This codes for CSATDRGRDSNQPQHF.

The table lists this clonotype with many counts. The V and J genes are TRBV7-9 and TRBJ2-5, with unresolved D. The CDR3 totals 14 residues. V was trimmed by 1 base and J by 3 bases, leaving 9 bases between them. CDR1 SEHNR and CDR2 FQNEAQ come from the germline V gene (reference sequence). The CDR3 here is CASSLGPVEETQYF. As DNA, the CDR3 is TGTGCCAGCAGCTTAGGCCCCGTTGAAGAGACCCAGTACTTC.